This passage covers 24 T cell receptor beta chains from one sample sequenced in a study of a mutant IDH1 vaccine in newly diagnosed glioma. Time point: baseline, week 1 (first vaccination visit). As for treatment: pre-vaccination baseline after standard-of-care therapy. The protocol was immunoSEQ multiplex PCR, while the TCRdb copy is restricted to in-frame clones and leaves out a portion. The sample carries about 59,000 clones, approximately 91% recorded once. The material was PBMCs, obtained from a glioma patient treated with radiotherapy, temozolomide or both. The receptors were gathered from a man in his fifties with glioma.

V is TRBV5-6 and J is TRBJ2-7, with TRBD1 matching 8 bases. The CDR3 loop spans 15 amino acids. V lost 4 bases and J lost 3; bases outside the gene matches: 9. Germline lookup yields CDR1 SGHDT and CDR2 YYEEEE. The CDR3 DNA sequence: TGTGCCAGCAGCCCGGAGGGACAGGATATCTACGAGCAGTACTTC. Its protein is CASSPEGQDIYEQYF. Looking up the rest from reference TRBV5-6 and TRBJ2-7 gives the full variable domain: DAGVTQSPTHLIKTRGQQVTLRCSPKSGHDTVSWYQQALGQGPQFIFQYYEEEERQRGNFPDRFSGHQFPNYSSELNVNALLLGDSALYLCASSPEGQDIYEQYFGPGTRLTVT.

The gene calls are TRBV6-5 and TRBJ1-2; TRBD1 matches at 9 bases. V lost 6 bases and J lost 8; bases outside the gene matches: 10. Per germline, CDR1 MNHEY and CDR2 SVGAGI. The CDR3 has 14 amino acids. DNA of the CDR3: TGTGCCAGCAGGGAGGGACAGGGTATAAGGGGCTACACCTTC. This encodes CASREGQGIRGYTF.

The V gene is TRBV5-1, the J gene TRBJ2-5; 10 bases fit TRBD2. The V gene's germline CDR1 is SGHRS and CDR2 YFSETQ. With V trimmed by 0 bases and J by 0 bases, 5 bases remained unmatched. The CDR3 is made up of 17 amino acids. This CDR3 reads CASSLGLAGSNQETQYF. The CDR3 DNA reads TGCGCCAGCAGCTTGGGACTAGCGGGCTCCAACCAAGAGACCCAGTACTTC.

DNA for the CDR3: TGTGCCAGCAGTTCGGCTTCTAGGGAGCAGTTCTTC. It yields the protein CASSSASREQFF. The rearrangement joins TRBV6-5 to TRBJ2-1; D is unresolved. The CDR3 has 12 residues. V was clipped by 4 bases and J by 10 bases, with 11 bases between them. Germline lookup yields CDR1 MNHEY and CDR2 SVGAGI.

The rearrangement uses TRBV7-2 and TRBJ2-5; 8 positions agree with TRBD1. CDR3 length equals 14 residues. J lost 5 bases, V lost 4 bases, and 6 bases had no gene match. Germline V gives CDR1 SGHTA, CDR2 FQGNSA. The CDR3 sequence: CASSSQGVRETQYF. CDR3 nucleotides: TGTGCCAGCAGCTCACAGGGGGTTAGGGAGACCCAGTACTTC. The full variable domain, with the rest looked up from reference TRBV7-2 and TRBJ2-5, is GAGVSQSPSNKVTEKGKDVELRCDPISGHTALYWYRQSLGQGLEFLIYFQGNSAPDKSGLPSDRFSAERTGGSVSTLTIQRTQQEDSAVYLCASSSQGVRETQYFGPGTRLLVL.

V usage is TRBV10-2 and J usage is TRBJ1-4; D is possibly TRBD1 (5 bases). The CDR3 length is 13 residues. V shed 6 bases and J shed 5 bases, with 10 bases lying between them. The germline V gene has CDR1 WSHSY and CDR2 SAAADI. The CDR3 spells CASSPGGNEKLFF. The CDR3 nucleotides read TGCGCCAGCAGCCCCGGGGGGAATGAAAAACTGTTTTTT.

The chain recombines TRBV2 with TRBJ1-1; 7 nucleotides align to TRBD1. The CDR3 has 13 residues. V dropped 4 bases and J dropped 8; count of bases not matched to a gene: 7. Germline V gene lookup returns CDR1 SNHLY and CDR2 FYNNEI. CDR3 loop: CASSGQGGKEAFF. The CDR3, as DNA: TGTGCCAGCAGTGGGCAGGGGGGAAAAGAAGCTTTCTTT.

The V gene is TRBV5-6, the J gene TRBJ2-1, with no clear D. This CDR3 region has 15 residues. Germline V CDR1 and CDR2: SGHDT, YYEEEE. V lost 0 bases to trimming and J lost 9 bases, with 16 bases between them. The CDR3 reads CASSLGGIRFGEQFF. The DNA of the CDR3 is TGTGCCAGCAGCTTGGGTGGGATAAGGTTTGGTGAGCAGTTCTTC.

The rearrangement links TRBV12-5 to TRBJ2-3; D is ambiguous. The ends were cut back, 1 base at V and 2 bases at J, with 4 bases in the middle. CDR1 is LGHNT and CDR2 is FRNRAP in the germline V gene. The CDR3 has 13 residues. The CDR3 DNA sequence: TGTGCTAGTGGTTTGGGGAACACAGATACGCAGTATTTT. This gives the protein CASGLGNTDTQYF.

The V call is TRBV6-5, the J call TRBJ1-5; D might be TRBD1 (6 bases). V lost 6 bases and J lost 1, with 7 bases in between. Germline-derived CDR1 and CDR2 are MNHEY and SVGAGI. The CDR3 runs 13 residues. The DNA of the CDR3 is TGTGCCAGCAGAACAGGGAGCAATCAGCCCCAGCATTTT. This codes for CASRTGSNQPQHF.

This chain links TRBV29-1 with TRBJ2-3; D call uncertain. CDR1 and CDR2 from the germline V gene are SQVTM and ANQGSEA. The V and J ends lost 3 bases and 1 base respectively, with 8 bases between them. The CDR3 spans 13 residues. For the CDR3, the DNA is TGCAGCGTTGATAACGGACGCACAGATACGCAGTATTTT. Translating gives CSVDNGRTDTQYF.

This sequence joins TRBV19 and TRBJ1-6; a weak D match, TRBD1 (5 bases). The CDR3 consists of 14 residues. V was shortened by 3 bases and J by 7 bases, with 10 bases between the two germline ends. The germline V gene encodes CDR1 LNHDA and CDR2 SQIVND (reference sequence). CDR3 sequence: CASSITGVNSPLHF. The CDR3 DNA reads TGTGCCAGTAGTATTACGGGGGTGAATTCACCCCTCCACTTT.

V usage is TRBV28 and J usage is TRBJ2-7; TRBD2 agrees at 7 bases. V gave up 2 bases and J gave up 3 bases; unmatched junction bases: 4. The CDR3 length is 14 residues. Germline CDR1 reads MDHEN; CDR2 reads SYDVKM. CDR3 bases: TGTGCCAGCAGTTTAGCGGGAGTGCGCTACGAGCAGTACTTC. Its protein is CASSLAGVRYEQYF.

J is TRBJ2-5 and V is TRBV28; 15 bases fit TRBD2. Germline CDR1 and CDR2: MDHEN and SYDVKM. The trim removed 4 bases at V and 2 bases at J, leaving 5 bases unmatched. The CDR3 length is 17 residues. CDR3 residues: CASSSGTSGGRQETQYF. CDR3 DNA sequence: TGTGCCAGCAGTTCAGGGACTAGCGGGGGGAGACAAGAGACCCAGTACTTC.

The chain recombines TRBV9 with TRBJ2-3; D tentatively fits TRBD1 or TRBD2 (5 bases each). CDR3 size: 16 residues. Trimming removed 4 bases from V and 3 bases from J, with 18 bases in between. CDR1 is SGDLS, CDR2 YYNGEE, per germline. CDR3 nucleotides: TGTGCCAGCAGCCCCAGGGTCGGCGGCGGGACAGATACGCAGTATTTT. Encoded protein: CASSPRVGGGTDTQYF.

The rearrangement joins TRBV19 to TRBJ1-4; weak D call: TRBD1 (5 bases). V gave up 6 bases and J gave up 4 bases, with 15 bases separating them. CDR3 length: 15 amino acids. The V gene's germline CDR1 is LNHDA and CDR2 SQIVND (reference sequence). The DNA of the CDR3 is TGTGCCAGTAGCCCTAAAAGGGGAGGTAATGAAAAACTGTTTTTT. Its protein product is CASSPKRGGNEKLFF.

The V call is TRBV7-9, the J call TRBJ2-1; 7 bases map to TRBD1. Trimming removed 5 bases from V and 0 bases from J; junction bases left unmatched: 4. The CDR3 has 15 residues. CDR1 is SEHNR and CDR2 is FQNEAQ in the germline V gene (reference sequence). CDR3 sequence reads: CASSPRDSSYNEQFF. The CDR3 coding sequence is TGTGCCAGCAGCCCCCGGGACAGCTCCTACAATGAGCAGTTCTTC.

The chain is built from TRBV30 and TRBJ1-5, with D uncertain. V was shortened by 1 base and J by 2 bases, with 6 bases between the two germline ends. The CDR3 totals 13 residues. Germline CDR1 and CDR2: GTSNPN and SVGIG (reference sequence). The CDR3 is CAWSAQGNQPQHF. In DNA form, the CDR3 reads TGTGCCTGGAGTGCCCAGGGCAATCAGCCCCAGCATTTT.

This clone was seen only once. Relative to the germline gene, one junction end is altered; a read error may explain this. V and J are TRBV7-2 and TRBJ2-7; D may be TRBD2 (6 bases). Germline CDR1 SGHTA, CDR2 FQGNSA. CDR3 size: 13 residues. The CDR3 spells CASSSRQSAGSNF. The CDR3 bases are TGTGCCAGCAGCTCGCGACAGTCGGCGGGAAGCAACTTC. The full variable domain, in which reference TRBV7-2 and TRBJ2-7 provide the parts outside the CDR3, is GAGVSQSPSNKVTEKGKDVELRCDPISGHTALYWYRQSLGQGLEFLIYFQGNSAPDKSGLPSDRFSAERTGGSVSTLTIQRTQQEDSAVYLCASSSRQSAGSNFGPGTRLTVT.

The chain combines TRBV19 with TRBJ1-1; D is unclear. Germline loops: CDR1 LNHDA, CDR2 SQIVND (reference sequence). V gave up 7 bases and J gave up 11 bases, with 14 bases separating them. CDR3 length: 11 residues. The CDR3 coding sequence is TGTGCCAGTACCTCCACGGGATGGGCTTTCTTT. This sequence encodes CASTSTGWAFF.

The chain is built from TRBV5-4 and TRBJ2-5; TRBD1 matches 9 bases. The CDR3 length is 15 residues. The V gene end was trimmed by 4 bases and the J gene end by 5 bases; junction bases not matched to a gene: 9. The V gene's germline CDR1 is SGHNT and CDR2 YYREEE (reference sequence). The CDR3 DNA sequence: TGTGCCAGCAGCAGCCGGGACAGGGAAGGCGAGACCCAGTACTTC. Residues: CASSSRDREGETQYF. Using reference TRBV5-4 and TRBJ2-5 for the parts outside the CDR3, the full variable domain is ETGVTQSPTHLIKTRGQQVTLRCSSQSGHNTVSWYQQALGQGPQFIFQYYREEENGRGNFPPRFSGLQFPNYSSELNVNALELDDSALYLCASSSRDREGETQYFGPGTRLLVL.

The chain is built from TRBV2 and TRBJ2-5; 10 bases are shared with TRBD1. Looked up from germline, CDR1 is SNHLY and CDR2 is FYNNEI. The V and J ends lost 6 bases and 5 bases, in that order; junction bases with no gene match: 3. The CDR3 is made up of 13 amino acids. This CDR3 is CASSMGQGETQYF. The CDR3 DNA reads TGTGCCAGCAGCATGGGACAGGGGGAGACCCAGTACTTC.

In its sample, this clone was seen a few times. The genes are TRBV2 and TRBJ1-1; D not resolved. The CDR3 covers 13 residues. Germline assignment: CDR1 SNHLY and CDR2 FYNNEI. Between the trimmed V and J ends, which lost 4 bases and 0 bases, there was a span of 6 bases. CDR3 in amino acids: CASSADLNTEAFF. CDR3 in DNA: TGTGCCAGCAGTGCTGATTTGAACACTGAAGCTTTCTTT.

The chain has TRBV18 and TRBJ2-4; TRBD2 agrees at 10 bases. This CDR3 is 16 amino acids long. V shed 2 bases, J shed 3 bases, and the junction held 4 bases outside the gene matches. Looked up from germline, CDR1 is KGHSH and CDR2 is LQKENI. CDR3 coding DNA: TGTGCCAGCTCACCAAGCGGGGGGGCTATCAAAAACATTCAGTACTTC. It specifies CASSPSGGAIKNIQYF. The complete variable domain, with remaining parts taken from reference TRBV18 and TRBJ2-4, reads NAGVMQNPRHLVRRRGQEARLRCSPMKGHSHVYWYRQLPEEGLKFMVYLQKENIIDESGMPKERFSAEFPKEGPSILRIQQVVRGDSAAYFCASSPSGGAIKNIQYFGAGTRLSVL.